This TCR beta chain was profiled in a study of CD8+ T cells in alopecia areata. Study results and caveats: Scalp clonality, along with expanded CD8+ clones among the top 100, was significantly decreased by tofacitinib. On tofacitinib, scalp and blood still held many of the expanded lesional clones.

RNA extraction was followed by reverse transcription into cDNA, which acted as the sequencing template. This table comes from immunoSEQ multiplex PCR, and its TCRdb copy is limited to in-frame clones, with some not included. The table includes about 210,000 clones, about 40% detected once. Trimming shortened V by 0 bases and J by 0 bases, and 6 bases separated the two germline ends. This CDR3 region has 16 residues. Germline CDR1 SGHNT, CDR2 YENEEA. Regarding treatment: oral pan-JAK inhibitor, 5-10 mg twice daily. This clone was counted between two and nine times. Its specificity is unknown. The specimen comprised CD4+ T cells sorted from blood, sampled around week 37, from a patient treated with tofacitinib. The chain carries TRBV11-3 and TRBJ2-6; D is unclear. The TCR sequence derives from a human donor with alopecia areata. CDR3 in amino acids: CASSLDGTSGANVLTF. For the CDR3, the DNA is TGTGCCAGCAGCTTAGATGGCACCTCTGGGGCCAACGTCCTGACTTTC.